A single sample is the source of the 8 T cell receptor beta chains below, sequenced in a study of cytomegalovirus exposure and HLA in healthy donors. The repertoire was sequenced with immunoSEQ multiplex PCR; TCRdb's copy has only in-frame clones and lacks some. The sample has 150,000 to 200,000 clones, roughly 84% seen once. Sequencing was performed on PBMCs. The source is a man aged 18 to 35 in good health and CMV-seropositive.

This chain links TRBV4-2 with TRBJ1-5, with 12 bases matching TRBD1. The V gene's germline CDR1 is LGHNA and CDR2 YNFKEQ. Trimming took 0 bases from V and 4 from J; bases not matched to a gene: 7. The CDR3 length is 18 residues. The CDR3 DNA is TGTGCCAGCAGCCAAGATCGAGCGGGACAGGGGGCTAATCAGCCCCAGCATTTT. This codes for CASSQDRAGQGANQPQHF.

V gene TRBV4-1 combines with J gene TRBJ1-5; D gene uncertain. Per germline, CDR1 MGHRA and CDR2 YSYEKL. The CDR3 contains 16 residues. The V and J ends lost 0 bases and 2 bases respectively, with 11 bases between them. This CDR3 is CASSQEEGSGNQPQHF. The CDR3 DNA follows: TGCGCCAGCAGCCAAGAAGAGGGCTCCGGCAATCAGCCCCAGCATTTT.

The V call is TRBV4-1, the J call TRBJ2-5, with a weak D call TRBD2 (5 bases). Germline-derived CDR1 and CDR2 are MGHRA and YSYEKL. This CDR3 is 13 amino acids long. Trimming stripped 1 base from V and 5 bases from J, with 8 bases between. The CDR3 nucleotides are TGCGCCAGCAGCCAAGTGCCGGGGGAGACCCAGTACTTC. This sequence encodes CASSQVPGETQYF.

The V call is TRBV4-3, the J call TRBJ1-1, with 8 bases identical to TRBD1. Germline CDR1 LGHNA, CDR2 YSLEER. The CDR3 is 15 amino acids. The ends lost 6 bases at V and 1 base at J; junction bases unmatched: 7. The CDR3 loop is CASSLEDRANTEAFF. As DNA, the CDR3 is TGCGCCAGCAGTCTGGAGGACAGGGCGAACACTGAAGCTTTCTTT.

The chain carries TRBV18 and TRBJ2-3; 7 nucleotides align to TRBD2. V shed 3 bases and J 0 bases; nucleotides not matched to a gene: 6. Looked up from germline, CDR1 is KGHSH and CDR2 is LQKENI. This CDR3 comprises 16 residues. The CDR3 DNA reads TGTGCCAGCTCACCGGGGCGGGAGACTAGCACAGATACGCAGTATTTT. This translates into CASSPGRETSTDTQYF.

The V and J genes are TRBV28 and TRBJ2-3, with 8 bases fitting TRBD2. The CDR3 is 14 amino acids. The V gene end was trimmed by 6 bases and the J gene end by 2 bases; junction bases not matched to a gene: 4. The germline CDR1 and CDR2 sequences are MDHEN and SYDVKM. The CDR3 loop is CASSGGGNTDTQYF. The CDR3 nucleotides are TGTGCCAGCAGCGGGGGGGGAAACACAGATACGCAGTATTTT. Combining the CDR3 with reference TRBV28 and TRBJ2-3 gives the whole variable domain DVKVTQSSRYLVKRTGEKVFLECVQDMDHENMFWYRQDPGLGLRLIYFSYDVKMKEKGDIPEGYSVSREKKERFSLILESASTNQTSMYLCASSGGGNTDTQYFGPGTRLTVL.

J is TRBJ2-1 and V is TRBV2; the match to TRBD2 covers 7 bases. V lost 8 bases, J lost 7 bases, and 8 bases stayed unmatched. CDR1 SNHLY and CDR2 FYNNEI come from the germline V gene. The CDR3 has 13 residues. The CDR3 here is CASGLAAGNEQFF. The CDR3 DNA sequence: TGTGCCAGCGGGCTAGCGGCTGGGAATGAGCAGTTCTTC.

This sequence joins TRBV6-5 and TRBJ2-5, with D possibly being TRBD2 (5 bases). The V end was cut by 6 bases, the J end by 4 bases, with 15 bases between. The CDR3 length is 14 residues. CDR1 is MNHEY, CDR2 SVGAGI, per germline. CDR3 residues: CASRPSRRSETQYF. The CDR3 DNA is TGTGCCAGCAGGCCCTCCAGGAGGTCAGAGACCCAGTACTTC.